This TCR beta chain is drawn from a study of CDR3 diversity in severe acne. In its sample, this clonotype was seen many times. V was pared by 0 bases and J by 7 bases, with 16 bases between. The CDR3 runs 16 residues. Germline V gene lookup returns CDR1 SGHRS and CDR2 YFSETQ. MiXCR was run by TCRdb on the PCR reads, yielding one entry per CDR3 protein. The sample includes approximately 84,000 distinct CDR3 sequences, over 40% of them seen just once. This sequence joins TRBV5-1 and TRBJ1-4, with no clear D. The sequenced sample consisted of blood. The TCR originated in a male donor in good health, without acne. DNA of the CDR3: TGCGCCAGCAGCTTGGGGGAGAGCAGTGGCAGTGAAAAACTGTTTTTT. Protein sequence: CASSLGESSGSEKLFF.